The sequence of this T cell receptor beta chain was determined in a study of OX40 agonist ivuxolimab in advanced cancers. Looking at the study overall: Ivuxolimab, which targeted the costimulatory receptor OX40 (CD134), was an agonistic, fully human IgG2 monoclonal antibody. Intravenous ivuxolimab was administered to patients every 2 weeks at six dose levels: 0.01, 0.1, 0.3, 1.5, 3 and 10 mg/kg. Of the approximately 54 dose-escalation patients, hepatocellular carcinoma was present in some 19, melanoma in around 15, renal cell carcinoma in 9 and head and neck cancer in 9. The dose-escalation cohort was roughly 87% male with a mean age of about 60 years, ranging from roughly 23 to 85. Prior anti-PD-1, anti-PD-L1 or anti-CTLA-4 therapy was permitted, and about 40% of dose-escalation patients had received checkpoint inhibitors. Partial responses occurred in three dose-escalation patients, of whom one had hepatocellular carcinoma and two had cutaneous melanoma. The purpose of peripheral TCRbeta sequencing was to test whether ivuxolimab changed TCR sequence diversity and led to clonal T-cell expansion. The monotherapy dose-escalation portion (N ≈ 50 patients) of the phase I ivuxolimab trial is reported in the paper.

The research as a whole found: After ivuxolimab, more expanded clones were found on average in CD8+ T cells than in CD4+ T cells. At doses of 0.1 to 3.0 mg/kg, clonal expansion of both CD4+ and CD8+ T cells in blood was seen between baseline and week 6. Low levels of normalized T-cell clonal expansion were also seen in some patients who did not respond. In the 0.1-3.0 mg/kg groups, partial responders were among the patients with the lowest normalized peripheral clonal expansion, particularly in CD8+ T cells. The antigen specificity of the peripheral T cells that underwent clonal expansion was not determined.

The CDR3 numbers 15 residues from cysteine through phenylalanine. Here the CDR3 DNA is all that survives: 45 bases in frame from base 1. The germline V gene (reference sequence) provides CDR1 SGHNT and CDR2 YYREEE. The germline V end is reduced by 3 bases and the J end by 1 base; junction bases left unmatched: 5. The trial excluded patients who had a history of autoimmune disease or who were on systemic immunosuppression. Peripheral blood for TCR sequencing was drawn from every dose cohort at baseline, at cycle 4 day 1 and at cycle 7 day 1. Samples came from an open-label, multicenter, first-in-human phase I dose-escalation trial of ivuxolimab. Adults with locally advanced or metastatic melanoma, renal cell carcinoma, hepatocellular carcinoma or head and neck squamous cell carcinoma were enrolled in the trial. Before TCR sequencing, CD4+ T cells and CD8+ T cells from peripheral blood were sorted into separate populations.

Notes on this clone: The antigen this receptor binds is unknown. Base qualities are not recorded, but no much larger clone differs from it by a single base.

Genomic DNA was isolated from the sorted cells so that the TCRbeta CDR3 region could be sequenced. The immunoSEQ Assay was used to sequence the TCRbeta CDR3 regions. Entries here come from immuneACCESS through TCRdb and include only in-frame sequences with V and J called. Some clones fail to appear in such tables; in the studies checked, an unresolved V gene covers under half of the shortfall, and the cause of the remainder is unknown. Recorded for this sample are fewer than 85,000 clones; over 75% of them occurred a single time. Roughly 0.5% of the sample belongs to the ten largest clones. The starting material was CD4+ or CD8+ T cells sorted from blood, obtained in a trial of the OX40 agonist ivuxolimab. The TCR was taken from an adult with an advanced solid tumor such as melanoma, head and neck, liver or kidney cancer. The receptor chain draws on TRBV5-4 and TRBJ2-7; 9 of the junction bases match TRBD2. The DNA is as follows: TGTGCCAGCAGCTCGCCGGGACTAGCTTCCTACGAGCAGTACTTC. Its protein is CASSSPGLASYEQYF. The full variable domain, with segments outside the CDR3 supplied by the reference TRBV5-4 and TRBJ2-7 proteins, appears as ETGVTQSPTHLIKTRGQQVTLRCSSQSGHNTVSWYQQALGQGPQFIFQYYREEENGRGNFPPRFSGLQFPNYSSELNVNALELDDSALYLCASSSPGLASYEQYFGPGTRLTVT.